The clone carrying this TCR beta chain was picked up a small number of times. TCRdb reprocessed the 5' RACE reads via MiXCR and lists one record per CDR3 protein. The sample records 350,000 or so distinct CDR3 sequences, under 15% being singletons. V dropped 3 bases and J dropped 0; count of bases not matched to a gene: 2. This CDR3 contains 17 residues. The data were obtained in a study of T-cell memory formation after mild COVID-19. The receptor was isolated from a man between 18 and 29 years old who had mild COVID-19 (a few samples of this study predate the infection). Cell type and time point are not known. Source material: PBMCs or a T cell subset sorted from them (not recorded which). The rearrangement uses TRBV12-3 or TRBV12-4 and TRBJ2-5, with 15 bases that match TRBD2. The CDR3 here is CASSFGTSGGNQETQYF. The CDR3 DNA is TGTGCCAGCAGTTTCGGGACTAGCGGGGGGAACCAAGAGACCCAGTACTTC.